Following are 9 T cell receptor beta chains from one sample sequenced in a study of CD8+ T cells in alopecia areata. Treatment noted: oral pan-JAK inhibitor, 5-10 mg twice daily. cDNA prepared by RNA extraction and subsequent reverse transcription served as the template for sequencing. Profiled with immunoSEQ multiplex PCR; TCRdb holds only in-frame clones, not every one. The profile shows roughly 200,000 clones, roughly 50% of them singletons. Source: CD8+ T cells sorted from blood, taken at week 24, from a patient treated with tofacitinib. These receptors were obtained from a human donor with alopecia areata.

This clone was seen more than once but under ten times. The V call is TRBV2, the J call TRBJ2-5; D is ambiguous. Trimming took 10 bases from V and 4 from J, leaving 19 bases between them. Germline CDR1 SNHLY, CDR2 FYNNEI. There are 14 residues in the CDR3. The CDR3 bases are TGTGCCACCCCTTCCCAGATAAGGGCAGAGACCCAGTACTTC. Its protein product is CATPSQIRAETQYF.

The chain uses TRBV7-6 and TRBJ2-1, with D tentatively TRBD1 (6 bases). V lost 1 base and J lost 6, with 10 bases in between. This CDR3 is 14 amino acids long. CDR1 is SGHVS, CDR2 FNYEAQ, per germline. In DNA form, the CDR3 reads TGTGCCAGCAGCTTAGTGGGGGCTGTCAATGAGCAGTTCTTC. Residues: CASSLVGAVNEQFF.

The chain carries TRBV7-6 and TRBJ1-1, with D possibly matching TRBD1 (6 bases). The CDR3 is made up of 13 amino acids. Per the germline V gene, CDR1 is SGHVS and CDR2 is FNYEAQ. V was cut by 4 bases and J by 5 bases, with 11 bases left in between. This CDR3 is CASSSLGGTEAFF. In nucleotides, the CDR3 is TGTGCCAGCAGCTCTTTAGGGGGAACTGAAGCTTTCTTT.

This clone was detected a few times. The chain joins TRBV2 to TRBJ2-1, with no clear D. Germline CDR1 is SNHLY and CDR2 is FYNNEI. Trimming left V 2 bases short and J 4 bases short, with 12 bases between. The CDR3 consists of 15 residues. The CDR3 nucleotides read TGTGCCAGCAGTGAAATTACCTTAGCATACAATGAGCAGTTCTTC. Translating gives CASSEITLAYNEQFF. The whole variable domain, remainder taken from reference TRBV2 and TRBJ2-1, is EPEVTQTPSHQVTQMGQEVILRCVPISNHLYFYWYRQILGQKVEFLVSFYNNEISEKSEIFDDQFSVERPDGSNFTLKIRSTKLEDSAMYFCASSEITLAYNEQFFGPGTRLTVL.

This chain connects TRBV7-9 to TRBJ2-5; the D gene is possibly TRBD1 (5 bases). The CDR3 length is 17 residues. The V gene lost 3 bases and the J gene lost 3 bases, with 20 bases spanning the gap. Per the germline V gene, CDR1 is SEHNR and CDR2 is FQNEAQ (reference sequence). The CDR3 sequence is CASSLIGEARYEETQYF. For the CDR3, the DNA is TGTGCCAGCAGCTTGATAGGGGAAGCACGATACGAAGAGACCCAGTACTTC.

The rearrangement links TRBV18 to TRBJ2-7, with 7 bases that match TRBD1. Germline V gene data show CDR1 as KGHSH and CDR2 as LQKENI. V was pared by 3 bases and J by 1 base, with 6 bases of the junction left unmatched. The CDR3 runs 15 residues. The CDR3 sequence: CASSPARDSSYEQYF. CDR3 coding DNA: TGTGCCAGCTCACCGGCTCGGGACAGTTCCTACGAGCAGTACTTC.

This clone was detected once. The CDR3 DNA reads TGTGCCAGCAGTGTGGGCGGGGGTCCAGATACGCAGTATTTT. It encodes CASSVGGGPDTQYF. This rearrangement joins TRBV7-9 to TRBJ2-3; TRBD2 matches at 7 bases. From germline, CDR1 is SEHNR and CDR2 FQNEAQ (reference sequence). The ends lost 6 bases at V and 4 bases at J; junction bases unmatched: 7. There are 14 residues in the CDR3.

The chain employs TRBV5-1 and TRBJ1-5; D is ambiguous. The germline V gene has CDR1 SGHRS and CDR2 YFSETQ. Trimming took 1 base from V and 0 from J, leaving 5 bases between them. This CDR3 has 14 amino acids. The CDR3 is CASSLTDSNQPQHF. As DNA, the CDR3 is TGCGCCAGCAGCTTGACGGATAGCAATCAGCCCCAGCATTTT.

This chain links TRBV23-1 with TRBJ1-2, with D unresolved. TRBV23-1 is filed as an ORF, its function uncertain. The V gene lost 2 bases and the J gene lost 6 bases, with 34 bases spanning the gap. This CDR3 contains 21 residues. CDR3 region: CASSQGSLFFWPEVSLDGYTF. The CDR3 bases are TGCGCCAGCAGTCAAGGCTCCTTATTTTTCTGGCCAGAAGTATCTTTAGATGGCTACACCTTC.